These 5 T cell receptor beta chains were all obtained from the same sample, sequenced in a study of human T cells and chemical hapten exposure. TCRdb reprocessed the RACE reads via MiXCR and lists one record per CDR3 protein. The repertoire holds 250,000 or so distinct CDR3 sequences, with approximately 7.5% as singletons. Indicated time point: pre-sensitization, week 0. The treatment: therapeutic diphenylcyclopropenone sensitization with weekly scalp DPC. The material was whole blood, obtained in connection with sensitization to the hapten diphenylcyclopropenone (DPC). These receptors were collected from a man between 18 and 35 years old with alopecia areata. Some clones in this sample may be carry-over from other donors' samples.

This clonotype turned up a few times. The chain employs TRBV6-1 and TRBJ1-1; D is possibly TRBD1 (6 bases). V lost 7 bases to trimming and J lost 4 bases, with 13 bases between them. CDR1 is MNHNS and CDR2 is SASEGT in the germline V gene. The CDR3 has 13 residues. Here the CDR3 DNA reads TGTGCCAGCATCACCCTAGGGGGCACTGAAGCTTTCTTT. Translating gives CASITLGGTEAFF.

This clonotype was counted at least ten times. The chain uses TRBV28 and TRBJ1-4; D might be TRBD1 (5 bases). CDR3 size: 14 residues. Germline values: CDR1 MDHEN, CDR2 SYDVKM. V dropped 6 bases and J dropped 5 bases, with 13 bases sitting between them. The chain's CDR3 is CASSLRQLNEKLFF. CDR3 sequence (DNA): TGTGCCAGCAGCTTACGACAGCTAAATGAAAAACTGTTTTTT.

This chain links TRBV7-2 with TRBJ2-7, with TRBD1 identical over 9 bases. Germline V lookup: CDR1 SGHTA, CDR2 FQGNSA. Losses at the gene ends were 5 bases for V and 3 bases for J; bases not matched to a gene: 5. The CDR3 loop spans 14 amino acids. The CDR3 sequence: CASSRSTGGYEQYV. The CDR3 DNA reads TGTGCCAGCAGCCGATCGACAGGGGGCTACGAGCAGTACGTC.

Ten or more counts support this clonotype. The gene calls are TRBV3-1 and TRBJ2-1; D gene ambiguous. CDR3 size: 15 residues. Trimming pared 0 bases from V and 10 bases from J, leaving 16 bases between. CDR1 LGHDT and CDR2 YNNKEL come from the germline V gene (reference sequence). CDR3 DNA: TGTGCCAGCAGCCAAGATCTGGTGAGTCAAGGCGAGCAGTTCTTC. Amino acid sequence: CASSQDLVSQGEQFF.

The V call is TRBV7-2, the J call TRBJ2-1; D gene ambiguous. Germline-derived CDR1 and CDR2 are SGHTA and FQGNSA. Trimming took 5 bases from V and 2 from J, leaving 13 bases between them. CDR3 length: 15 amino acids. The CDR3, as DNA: TGTGCCAGCAGCCCCACCCCCATCACCTACAATGAGCAGTTCTTC. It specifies CASSPTPITYNEQFF.